These T cell receptor beta chains were read from a single sample in a study of response to subunit inactivated influenza vaccine. Each CDR3 protein gets one entry after TCRdb re-called the RT-PCR reads with MiXCR. The table records more than 200,000 distinct CDR3 sequences, 9% to 15% of them present only once. Sequencing was performed on non-naive T cells sorted from PBMCs, taken about 14 days before vaccination. Receptor source: a man aged 50 to 60 who received an inactivated influenza vaccine. Each CDR3 is given with its conserved first and last residue. The D gene is left open where the match is weak. A clone size is listed for some rows: how often the clone was seen (once, few, many), or a class if it is expanded.

d_call j_call clone_size cdr3_length v_call cdr3_aa cdr3_nt
. TRBJ2-1 many 10 TRBV20-1 CSASLNEQFF TGCAGTGCTAGCCTCAATGAGCAGTTCTTC
. TRBJ2-3 many 12 TRBV10-3 CAISAGTDTQYF TGTGCCATCAGTGCGGGCACAGATACGCAGTATTTT
TRBD2 TRBJ2-7 few 14 TRBV12-3/TRBV12-4 CANRDLAGAYEQYF TGTGCCAACAGAGATCTAGCGGGGGCCTACGAGCAGTACTTC
TRBD1 TRBJ2-1 few 18 TRBV28 CASSFNLGQGGYHNEQFF TGTGCCAGCAGTTTTAATTTGGGACAGGGGGGATATCACAATGAGCAGTTCTTC
TRBD1 TRBJ2-1 many 16 TRBV4-1 CASSQSGQGAANEQFF TGCGCCAGCAGCCAATCCGGACAGGGGGCGGCGAATGAGCAGTTCTTC
TRBD2 TRBJ2-4 few 15 TRBV20-1 CSARDRAGVKNIQYF TGCAGTGCTAGAGATCGGGCGGGAGTAAAAAACATTCAGTACTTC
TRBD1 TRBJ1-5 many 13 TRBV5-5 CASSPDRKEPQHF TGTGCCAGCAGCCCGGACAGGAAGGAACCCCAGCATTTT
. TRBJ1-1 . 18 TRBV11-1 CASSLPPWQGKANTEAFF TGTGCCAGCAGCTTACCTCCGTGGCAGGGAAAAGCGAACACTGAAGCTTTCTTT
. TRBJ1-6 . 13 TRBV25-1 CASSGDKNSPLHF TGTGCCAGCAGTGGGGACAAGAATTCACCCCTCCACTTT
TRBD2 TRBJ2-1 few 16 TRBV6-1 CASYGSGRSSYNEQFF TGTGCCAGCTATGGTAGCGGGAGGAGCTCCTACAATGAGCAGTTCTTC
. TRBJ2-1 . 14 TRBV7-9 CASSPPGPGIEQFF TGTGCCAGCAGCCCCCCCGGGCCGGGAATTGAGCAGTTCTTC
TRBD2 TRBJ2-1 many 14 TRBV9 CASSVGGSYNEQFF TGTGCCAGCAGCGTAGGCGGGAGCTACAATGAGCAGTTCTTC
TRBD1 TRBJ2-7 . 14 TRBV4-3 CASSQRDRVYEQYF TGCGCCAGCAGCCAAAGGGACAGGGTGTACGAGCAGTACTTC
TRBD2 TRBJ2-7 few 15 TRBV5-1 CASSLVSSGSYEQYF TGCGCCAGCAGCTTGGTGTCTAGCGGGAGTTACGAGCAGTACTTC
. TRBJ2-2 few 12 TRBV20-1 CSAETRTGELFF TGCAGTGCCGAGACTAGGACTGGGGAGCTGTTTTTT
TRBD2 TRBJ2-3 . 17 TRBV6-2/TRBV6-3 CASPTEGGLAGTDTQYF TGTGCCAGTCCCACTGAAGGGGGACTAGCGGGCACAGATACGCAGTATTTT
TRBD2 TRBJ2-4 . 18 TRBV28 CASSLYGTSSEAKNIQYF TGTGCCAGCAGTTTGTATGGGACTAGTAGTGAGGCCAAAAACATTCAGTACTTC
. TRBJ1-1 many 13 TRBV29-1 CSVEGRQRAEAFF TGCAGCGTTGAAGGGAGGCAGAGAGCTGAAGCTTTCTTT
TRBD2 TRBJ2-1 many 16 TRBV7-8 CASSLRRLAGGGEQFF TGTGCCAGCAGCTTAAGGCGGCTAGCGGGGGGTGGTGAGCAGTTCTTC
TRBD2 TRBJ2-3 few 12 TRBV6-2/TRBV6-3 CASSDRLAERYF TGTGCCAGCAGCGATCGACTAGCGGAGAGATATTTT
. TRBJ2-7 few 14 TRBV24-1 CATSAGGQSYEQYF TGTGCCACCAGTGCGGGAGGACAGTCCTACGAGCAGTACTTC
. TRBJ1-3 . 16 TRBV5-1 CASSLDGLHSGNTIYF TGCGCCAGCAGCTTGGATGGGCTGCACTCTGGAAACACCATATATTTT
. TRBJ2-5 . 15 TRBV20-1 CSATPRRMNQETQYF TGCAGTGCTACTCCGCGGCGGATGAACCAAGAGACCCAGTACTTC
. TRBJ2-2 many 17 TRBV5-6 CASSLGLDSTPTGELFF TGTGCCAGCAGCTTGGGGCTTGACAGTACTCCCACCGGGGAGCTGTTTTTT
. TRBJ2-2 many 19 TRBV28 CASSGQGGWIGGYTGELFF TGTGCCAGCAGTGGACAGGGCGGTTGGATCGGGGGGTACACCGGGGAGCTGTTTTTT
TRBD1 TRBJ2-6 . 13 TRBV5-1 CASSGGQVPVLTF TGCGCCAGCAGCGGGGGACAGGTCCCCGTCCTGACTTTC
TRBD1 TRBJ2-1 few 16 TRBV20-1 CSVPGQGARPYNEQFF TGCAGTGTGCCGGGACAGGGGGCTCGTCCCTACAATGAGCAGTTCTTC
TRBD1 TRBJ2-3 . 15 TRBV11-2 CASSPPDRVGDTQYF TGTGCCAGCAGCCCACCGGACAGGGTCGGAGATACGCAGTATTTT
. TRBJ2-5 . 15 TRBV4-3 CASSQELRNQETQYF TGCGCCAGCAGCCAGGAACTCCGAAACCAAGAGACCCAGTACTTC